This T cell receptor beta chain was captured by sequencing in a study of cytomegalovirus exposure and HLA in healthy donors. Study in general: Of the donors genotyped, some 400 in all, around 76% fell in the Caucasian-associated ancestry cluster. Study conclusions and caveats: From TCR beta sequences, most subjects' HLA-A and HLA-B alleles were reportedly predicted accurately.

13 Jbeta primers and 60 Vbeta primers were used for the PCR. TCRdb's copy holds only in-frame clones and misses some; the assay was immunoSEQ multiplex PCR. The sample holds approximately 100,000 clones, around 73% seen once. A few counts support this clone. The antigen is not known. V lost 7 bases and J 13 bases, leaving 14 bases between the germline ends. The CDR3 consists of 12 residues. Germline CDR1 is SGHTA and CDR2 is FQGNSA. The sequence derives from a female donor in good health and CMV-seronegative. The sample comprised PBMCs. This chain joins TRBV7-2 and TRBJ1-6, with no clear D. The CDR3 DNA reads as TGTGCCAGCACCGGTCGTTGGGAGCCCCTCCACTTT. It is translated as CASTGRWEPLHF. The whole variable domain, filled in from reference TRBV7-2 and TRBJ1-6, reads GAGVSQSPSNKVTEKGKDVELRCDPISGHTALYWYRQSLGQGLEFLIYFQGNSAPDKSGLPSDRFSAERTGGSVSTLTIQRTQQEDSAVYLCASTGRWEPLHFGNGTRLTVT.